Shown below are 11 T cell receptor beta chains from a single sample sequenced in a study of shared clonotypes between healthy human individuals. TCRdb's copy holds only in-frame clones and misses some; the assay was immunoSEQ multiplex PCR. The repertoire holds 2 million to 2.5 million clones, approximately 95% seen once, with 0.3% to 0.4% in the top ten. The sequenced sample consisted of naive CD4+ T cells from PBMCs. Subset meaning: CD45RA+ positively selected. These receptors all come from a man aged 18 to 35 in good health. Some clones in this sample may be carry-over from other donors' samples.

The genes are TRBV28 and TRBJ1-4; D is possibly TRBD1 (5 bases). The CDR3 is made up of 17 amino acids. Trimming took 3 bases from V and 3 from J, leaving 17 bases between them. From germline, CDR1 is MDHEN and CDR2 SYDVKM. The chain's CDR3 is CASSFSLTRQSNEKLFF. The DNA for the CDR3 is TGTGCCAGCAGTTTTTCTCTTACTAGACAGTCTAATGAAAAACTGTTTTTT.

In DNA, the CDR3 is TGTGCCAGCAGCTTAGATCCCCCGGGAGTTTTCAATACGCAGTATTTT. Translated: CASSLDPPGVFNTQYF. The rearrangement links TRBV11-2 to TRBJ2-3, with D tentatively TRBD2 (6 bases). V shed 0 bases and J shed 7 bases, with 17 bases lying between them. Germline V CDR1 and CDR2: SGHAT, FQNNGV. The CDR3 is made up of 16 amino acids.

The genes are TRBV4-2 and TRBJ2-5; D not resolved. This CDR3 has 15 residues. Germline CDR1 LGHNA, CDR2 YNFKEQ. V dropped 4 bases and J dropped 5 bases, with 17 bases sitting between them. CDR3 region: CASSPTRIPRETQYF. CDR3 coding DNA: TGTGCCAGCAGCCCTACTCGGATCCCAAGGGAGACCCAGTACTTC.

The CDR3 DNA reads as TGCGCCAGCAGCCCCGCGGGGACCTCCTACGAGCAGTACTTC. Protein product: CASSPAGTSYEQYF. The J gene is TRBJ2-7, the V gene TRBV5-1; tentative D call: TRBD2 (6 bases). There are 14 residues in the CDR3. V gave up 4 bases and J gave up 0 bases, with 11 bases separating them. Germline V gene data show CDR1 as SGHRS and CDR2 as YFSETQ. Combining the CDR3 with reference TRBV5-1 and TRBJ2-7 gives the whole variable domain KAGVTQTPRYLIKTRGQQVTLSCSPISGHRSVSWYQQTPGQGLQFLFEYFSETQRNKGNFPGRFSGRQFSNSRSEMNVSTLELGDSALYLCASSPAGTSYEQYFGPGTRLTVT.

The J gene is TRBJ2-7, the V gene TRBV18, with unresolved D. This CDR3 contains 14 residues. Germline CDR1 reads KGHSH; CDR2 reads LQKENI. With 0 bases removed from V and 5 bases from J, the gap between germline ends came to 11 bases. The CDR3, as DNA: TGTGCCAGCTCACCACCTAGCTTAAACGACGAGCAGTACTTC. Translated: CASSPPSLNDEQYF.

The CDR3 loop is CASGSQSWGANTGELFF. The DNA of the CDR3 is TGTGCTAGTGGCTCACAGAGTTGGGGTGCGAACACCGGGGAGCTGTTTTTT. The gene calls are TRBV12-5 and TRBJ2-2; unclear D gene. CDR3 length: 17 amino acids. In germline, CDR1 is LGHNT, CDR2 FRNRAP. V was clipped by 6 bases and J by 0 bases, with 17 bases between them.

This clone was seen a single time. The chain recombines TRBV7-2 with TRBJ2-3; D is ambiguous. Trimming removed 2 bases from V and 5 bases from J, with 8 bases in between. Germline CDR1 reads SGHTA; CDR2 reads FQGNSA. The CDR3 totals 13 residues. CDR3 coding DNA: TGTGCCAGCAGCTTAACAGTGGAAGATACGCAGTATTTT. Amino acids: CASSLTVEDTQYF.

V and J are TRBV29-1 and TRBJ1-1; D is uncertain. The CDR3 contains 13 residues. V dropped 2 bases and J dropped 11 bases, with 18 bases sitting between them. Germline V CDR1 and CDR2: SQVTM, ANQGSEA. In nucleotides, the CDR3 is TGCAGCGTTGAAACACGGGCTTTCGGCGTCGCTTTCTTT. It yields the protein CSVETRAFGVAFF. Full variable domain (rest looked up from reference TRBV29-1 and TRBJ1-1): SAVISQKPSRDICQRGTSLTIQCQVDSQVTMMFWYRQQPGQSLTLIATANQGSEATYESGFVIDKFPISRPNLTFSTLTVSNMSPEDSSIYLCSVETRAFGVAFFGQGTRLTVV.

V and J are TRBV27 and TRBJ1-2; unclear D gene. With 2 bases removed from V and 0 bases from J, the gap between germline ends came to 10 bases. The CDR3 has 15 residues. Germline CDR1 and CDR2: MNHEY and SMNVEV (reference sequence). The CDR3 is CASSLVKGTNYGYTF. The CDR3 DNA reads as TGTGCCAGCAGTTTAGTGAAGGGTACTAACTATGGCTACACCTTC.

The V gene is TRBV11-1, the J gene TRBJ2-1; possibly TRBD2 for D (5 bases). Germline V lookup: CDR1 SGHAT, CDR2 FQDESV (reference sequence). The CDR3 extends over 15 amino acids. V shed 1 base and J shed 7 bases, with 14 bases lying between them. The CDR3 coding sequence is TGTGCCAGCAGCTTAGAGTTGGCGAGAGGGAATGAGCAGTTCTTC. Amino acids: CASSLELARGNEQFF.

The chain combines TRBV6-6 with TRBJ2-5; 10 bases are shared with TRBD2. The CDR3 totals 14 residues. Germline V gene data show CDR1 as MNHNY and CDR2 as SVGAGI (reference sequence). V gave up 2 bases and J gave up 3 bases; unmatched junction bases: 0. CDR3: CASSYLAGEETQYF. In DNA, the CDR3 is TGTGCCAGCAGTTACCTAGCGGGAGAAGAGACCCAGTACTTC.